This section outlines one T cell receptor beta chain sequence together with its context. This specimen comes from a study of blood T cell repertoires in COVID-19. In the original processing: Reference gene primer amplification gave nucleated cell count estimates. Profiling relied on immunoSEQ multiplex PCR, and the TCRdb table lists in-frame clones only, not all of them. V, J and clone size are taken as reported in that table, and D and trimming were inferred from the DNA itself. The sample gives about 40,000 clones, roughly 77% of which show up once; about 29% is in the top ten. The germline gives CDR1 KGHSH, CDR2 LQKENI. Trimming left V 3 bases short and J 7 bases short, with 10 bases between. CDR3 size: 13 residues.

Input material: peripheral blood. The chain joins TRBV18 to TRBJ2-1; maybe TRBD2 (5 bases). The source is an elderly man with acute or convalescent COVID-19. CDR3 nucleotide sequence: TGTGCCAGCTCACCCTGGACTGGTAATGAGCAGTTCTTC. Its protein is CASSPWTGNEQFF.